This is a list of T cell receptor beta chains from one sample in a study of regulatory T cells in long-lasting Graves disease. TCRdb redid the calling of the multiplex PCR reads with MiXCR, one entry per CDR3 protein. The sample contains fewer than 450,000 distinct CDR3 sequences, about 20% of which appear only once. Source: peripheral blood mononuclear cells (PBMCs), taken when the disease was refractory, from a patient treated with antithyroid drugs. All receptors come from a female donor with Graves disease. CDR3s include the opening cysteine and the closing phenylalanine or tryptophan. A D gene is named only where the DNA matches it firmly. Clone size is given for some rows only: seen once, a few or many times, or a class if the clone is expanded.

J: TRBJ1-5; V: TRBV20-1; D: -; size: -; DNA: TGCAGTGCTAGAGATCGTAAGCAGCAGCAGCCCCAGCATTTT; CDR3: CSARDRKQQQPQHF
J: TRBJ1-3; V: TRBV20-1; D: -; size: -; DNA: TGCAGTGCTAGCGGGGAGTTTGGAAACACCATATATTTT; CDR3: CSASGEFGNTIYF
J: TRBJ2-7; V: TRBV11-2; D: -; size: many; DNA: TGTGCCAGCAGCTCCGTCGGTCTCGGCGAGCAGTACTTC; CDR3: CASSSVGLGEQYF
J: TRBJ1-5; V: TRBV11-2; D: TRBD1; size: many; DNA: TGTGCCAGCAGCCCCGGGACAGCCGAACATCAGCCCCAGCATTTT; CDR3: CASSPGTAEHQPQHF
J: TRBJ1-2; V: TRBV30; D: TRBD1; size: many; DNA: TGTGCCTGGAGTGTACCAAGGACAGGGGTCGGCTACACTTTC; CDR3: CAWSVPRTGVGYTF
J: TRBJ1-2; V: TRBV20-1; D: -; size: few; DNA: TGCAGTGCTAGGGAACCTACTAACTATGGCTACACCTTC; CDR3: CSAREPTNYGYTF
J: TRBJ2-7; V: TRBV7-6; D: -; size: few; DNA: TGTGCCAGCAGCTTAGCAGTTTTTGAGAAGCAGTACTTC; CDR3: CASSLAVFEKQYF
J: TRBJ2-2; V: TRBV11-2; D: -; size: -; DNA: TGTGCCAGCAGCTCAGGGGGGGCCGAGGAGCTGTTTTTT; CDR3: CASSSGGAEELFF
J: TRBJ2-7; V: TRBV5-1; D: TRBD1; size: -; DNA: TGCGCCAGCAGGGATGGGACAGGGGATTTAAACGAGCAGTACTTC; CDR3: CASRDGTGDLNEQYF
J: TRBJ1-1; V: TRBV4-3; D: -; size: -; DNA: TGCGCCAGCAGCCAGTCGACAGGTTCCTTGAACACTGAAGCTTTCTTT; CDR3: CASSQSTGSLNTEAFF
J: TRBJ1-2; V: TRBV3-1; D: -; size: few; DNA: TGTGCCAGCACCGCGGGACATGGCTACACCTTC; CDR3: CASTAGHGYTF